Here is one TCR beta chain with its context. In the original processing: Amplification with reference gene primers provided the estimates of nucleated cell counts. This table comes from immunoSEQ multiplex PCR, and its TCRdb copy is limited to in-frame clones, with some not included. D and trimming come from the DNA, and the V and J calls and clone size come from that table. The data hold about 160,000 clones, with 82% observed a single time. The data belong to a study of blood T cell repertoires in COVID-19. Background on the study: Collection of acute and convalescent COVID-19 samples took place in the United States, Italy and Spain. In each case, the material was cDNA or gDNA derived from T cells, B-cell-depleted T cells, or PBMCs.

V lost 4 bases, J lost 7 bases, and 17 bases lay in between. This CDR3 has 15 residues. Looked up from germline, CDR1 is LNHDA and CDR2 is SQIVND (reference sequence). Clinical history reported by participants formed the basis on which cohorts were assigned. The sequencing sample was made of PBMCs or T cells enriched from blood (not recorded which). The genes are TRBV19 and TRBJ2-1; D perhaps matches TRBD1 (5 bases). The receptor's source is a man aged 60 to 75 who had recovered from COVID-19. Here the CDR3 reads CASSTRAQGTNEQFF. CDR3 in DNA: TGTGCCAGTAGTACCAGGGCTCAGGGCACGAATGAGCAGTTCTTC.